The next 8 T cell receptor beta chains were all read from a single sample in a study of Graves' ophthalmopathy and Graves' hyperthyroidism. TCR beta CDR3 regions were amplified from RNA transcripts. Second-round multiplex PCR came after first-round RT-PCR with HTBI primers. TCRdb passed the multiplex PCR reads through MiXCR, listing each CDR3 protein once. The data show 500,000 to 800,000 distinct CDR3 sequences, with roughly 41% seen just once and 3% to 3.5% held by the top ten. Specimen: peripheral blood. These receptors were obtained from an adult man with Graves' ophthalmopathy.

This clonotype appeared a single time. The CDR3 loop reads CASASRQGSEKLFF. The CDR3 DNA reads as TGTGCCAGCGCTTCCAGACAGGGTAGTGAAAAACTGTTTTTT. This chain uses TRBV7-9 with TRBJ1-4, with TRBD1 matching over 7 bases. Germline CDR1 SEHNR, CDR2 FQNEAQ (reference sequence). There are 14 residues in the CDR3. V was pared by 8 bases and J by 7 bases, with 10 bases of the junction left unmatched. Variable domain in full (rest from reference TRBV7-9 and TRBJ1-4): DTGVSQNPRHKITKRGQNVTFRCDPISEHNRLYWYRQTLGQGPEFLTYFQNEAQLEKSRLLSDRFSAERPKGSFSTLEIQRTEQGDSAMYLCASASRQGSEKLFFGSGTQLSVL.

The chain employs TRBV7-8 and TRBJ2-6; maybe TRBD2 (5 bases). The CDR3 has 17 residues. Germline V lookup: CDR1 SGHVS, CDR2 FQNEAQ. Trimming shortened V by 0 bases and J by 2 bases, and 11 bases separated the two germline ends. The CDR3 nucleotides are TGTGCCAGCAGCTTAGCTTTCGGGAACACTGGGGCCAACGTCCTGACTTTC. Its translation is CASSLAFGNTGANVLTF.

To note about this clonotype: With a much larger clone just one base away, this may be a read error. The V gene is TRBV5-1, the J gene TRBJ1-1; the match to TRBD1 covers 10 bases. This CDR3 has 16 amino acids. Germline-derived CDR1 and CDR2 are SGHRS and YFSETQ. The CDR3 coding sequence is TGCGCCGGCAGCCCTGGGACAGGGGCGGGGTACACTGAAGCTTTCTTT. This encodes CAGSPGTGAGYTEAFF. Filled out from reference TRBV5-1 and TRBJ1-1, the complete variable domain reads KAGVTQTPRYLIKTRGQQVTLSCSPISGHRSVSWYQQTPGQGLQFLFEYFSETQRNKGNFPGRFSGRQFSNSRSEMNVSTLELGDSALYLCAGSPGTGAGYTEAFFGQGTRLTVV.

A word on this clonotype: No conserved phenylalanine or tryptophan is present at the end of the CDR3, so a read error is the likely explanation. It is unclear where the CDR3 begins or ends on the DNA, so no DNA is shown, and the CDR3 is as TCRdb lists it. The gene calls are TRBV2 and TRBJ2-6; the D call TRBD1 from the table was never checked on the DNA. Germline assignment: CDR1 SNHLY and CDR2 FYNNEI. The CDR3 sequence runs 14 residues, both termini included. The CDR3 sequence is CASKPVSGANVLVL.

There are many counts of this clonotype. V is TRBV9 and J is TRBJ1-2; 9 bases agree with TRBD1. CDR3 size: 13 residues. J was trimmed by 6 bases and V by 3 bases; bases with no gene match: 3. Germline CDR1 and CDR2: SGDLS and YYNGEE. CDR3 sequence (DNA): TGTGCCAGCAGCGACCGGGACAGGGATGGCTACACCTTC. Amino acid sequence: CASSDRDRDGYTF.

This rearrangement joins TRBV7-3 to TRBJ2-2, with D tentatively TRBD1 or TRBD2 (5 bases each). V was cut by 1 base and J by 6 bases, with 15 bases left in between. The germline V gene encodes CDR1 SGHTA and CDR2 FQGTGA. This CDR3 comprises 16 residues. In DNA form, the CDR3 reads TGTGCCAGCAGCTTAAATGTAGGGACCGCAGCCGGGGAGCTGTTTTTT. Translated, it gives CASSLNVGTAAGELFF.

This clonotype has a count of ten or more. The V gene is TRBV5-5, the J gene TRBJ2-5, with D maybe TRBD1 (6 bases). The V gene's germline CDR1 is SGHKS and CDR2 YYEKEE (reference sequence). V gave up 4 bases and J gave up 1 base, with 20 bases separating them. The CDR3 contains 17 residues. The CDR3 DNA reads as TGTGCCAGCAGCCTCCTCCGGGACAACGATATCCAAGAGACCCAGTACTTC. It codes for CASSLLRDNDIQETQYF.

The chain recombines TRBV7-2 with TRBJ2-5; 8 bases agree with TRBD2. This CDR3 has 16 amino acids. Germline-derived CDR1 and CDR2 are SGHTA and FQGNSA. V trimming: 1 base; J trimming: 7 bases; junction bases outside the gene matches: 11. Here the CDR3 reads CASSLDSGGPPGTQYF. The CDR3 region has the DNA TGTGCCAGCAGCTTAGACTCGGGAGGGCCCCCCGGGACCCAGTACTTC.